The clone carrying this T cell receptor beta chain was picked up many times. The antigen is not known. This specimen belongs to a study of T cell repertoires in cytomegalovirus infection. Study summary: Signatures in public TCR beta sequences pointed to both CMV infection and matching HLA type. General study points: HLA-C-restricted CMV-specific TCR beta clonotypes prevailed in the ex vivo response. Cumulative frequency (of public TCR beta family members) identified carriers of CMV plus the relevant HLA.

The V gene's germline CDR1 is SGHVS and CDR2 FNYEAQ. The CDR3 has 13 amino acids. Trimming pared 1 base from V and 7 bases from J, leaving 11 bases between. Using its own MiXCR run on the reads, TCRdb lists one record per CDR3 protein. This sample yields hundreds of thousands of distinct CDR3 sequences, of which 10% to 12% are seen a single time; roughly a tenth belongs to the top ten. The TCR sequence derives from a human donor in good health (CMV status not recorded). Some clones in this sample may be carry-over from other donors' samples. The chain links TRBV7-6 to TRBJ2-7; no clear D gene. Material for sequencing was PBMCs. In nucleotides, the CDR3 is TGTGCCAGCAGCTTAGGGTGGGGAAGGGAGCAGTACTTC. Translation gives CASSLGWGREQYF.